This T cell receptor beta chain comes out of a study of T cells expressing NK-cell markers. Study-wide background: HCMV seropositivity marked seven of the eight sequenced donors; one was seronegative. Study-level findings and limits: In a handful of donors, dominant clonotypes made up about 25-65% of CD3+CD56-NKG2C+ cells. The study found dominant NKG2C+ clonotypes at about 1.0-7.0% of CD8+ T cells in six donors. HCMV specificity was not established for the expanded NKG2C+ T cell clones.

With the 5' RACE reads reprocessed, TCRdb shows one record per CDR3 protein and no DNA. This table holds 250,000 to 300,000 distinct CDR3 sequences. As to this clonotype: The antigen is unknown.

From germline, CDR1 is KGHDR and CDR2 SFDVKD. The CDR3 is made up of 15 amino acids. The specimen was blood T cells: a sorted CD56 or NKG2C T cell subset, CD4+ or CD8+ T cells, or bulk PBMC T cells (not recorded which). The clonotype was recovered from a man aged 18 to 29 in good health. The rearrangement uses TRBV24-1 and TRBJ1-2; TCRdb's D call of TRBD1 is untestable without DNA. The CDR3 sequence is CATSDSLSRLYGYTF.